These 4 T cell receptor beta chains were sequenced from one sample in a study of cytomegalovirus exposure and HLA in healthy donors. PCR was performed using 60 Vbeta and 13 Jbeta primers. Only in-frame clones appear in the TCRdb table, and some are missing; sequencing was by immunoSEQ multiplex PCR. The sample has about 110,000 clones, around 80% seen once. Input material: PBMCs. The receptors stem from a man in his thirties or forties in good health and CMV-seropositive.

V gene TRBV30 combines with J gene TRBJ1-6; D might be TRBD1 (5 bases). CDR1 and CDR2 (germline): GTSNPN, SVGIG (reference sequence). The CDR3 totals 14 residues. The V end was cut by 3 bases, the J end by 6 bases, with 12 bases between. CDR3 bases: TGTGCCTGGAGGAGAGACAGCCTTAATTCACCCCTCCACTTT. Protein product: CAWRRDSLNSPLHF.

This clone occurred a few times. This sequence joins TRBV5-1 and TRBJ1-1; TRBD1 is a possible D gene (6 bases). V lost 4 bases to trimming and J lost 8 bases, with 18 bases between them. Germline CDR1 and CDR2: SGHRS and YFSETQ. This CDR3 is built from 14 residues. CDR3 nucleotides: TGCGCCAGCAGCACTACAGGGCCCCCGGAGGAAGCTTTCTTT. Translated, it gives CASSTTGPPEEAFF.

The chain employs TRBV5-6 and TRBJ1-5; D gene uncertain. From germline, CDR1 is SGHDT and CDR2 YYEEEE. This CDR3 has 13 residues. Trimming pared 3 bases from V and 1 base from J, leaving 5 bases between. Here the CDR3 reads CASSSQSNQPQHF. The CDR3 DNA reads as TGTGCCAGCAGCTCCCAGAGCAATCAGCCCCAGCATTTT.

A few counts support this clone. In DNA, the CDR3 is TGCGCCAGCAAGTTCGACGGCCAGGGGAACTCACCCCTCCACTTT. Encoded protein: CASKFDGQGNSPLHF. J is TRBJ1-6 and V is TRBV5-1; D perhaps matches TRBD1 (6 bases). Germline loops: CDR1 SGHRS, CDR2 YFSETQ. V was trimmed by 6 bases and J by 10 bases, leaving 20 bases between them. CDR3 length: 15 residues.